Below, 27 T cell receptor beta chains from the same sample are listed, as sequenced in a study of blood T cell repertoires in COVID-19. Measured with immunoSEQ multiplex PCR; TCRdb has only the in-frame clones, and not every one. Of 120,000 to 150,000 clones listed, roughly 80% are singletons. Input material: peripheral blood. The receptors originated from a human donor in a cohort sampled during active COVID-19.

The genes are TRBV4-1 and TRBJ2-7, with TRBD2 matching over 9 bases. Germline trimming cut 0 bases from V and 6 bases from J; bases unmatched to any gene: 9. Germline values: CDR1 MGHRA, CDR2 YSYEKL. The CDR3 is 16 amino acids. In nucleotides, the CDR3 is TGCGCCAGCAGCCAAGATCTTGGCGGGGGGGCCGGCGAGCAGTACTTC. As protein: CASSQDLGGGAGEQYF.

V is TRBV21-1 and J is TRBJ2-7; the table names TRBD1, a call not compared with the DNA. TRBV21-1 is deemed a pseudogene. The CDR3 runs to 14 residues. The CDR3 DNA is TGTGCCAGCACCAACCTGAGGGGGTCCTACGAGCAGTACTTC. Translated, it gives CASTNLRGSYEQYF.

The chain employs TRBV28 and TRBJ1-2; TRBD1 is a possible D gene (6 bases). The CDR3 is 16 amino acids. In germline, CDR1 is MDHEN, CDR2 SYDVKM. V was shortened by 5 bases and J by 0 bases, with 16 bases between the two germline ends. The CDR3 nucleotides are TGTGCCAGCAGTACCCCACGGGGGGCAGCTAACTATGGCTACACCTTC. Translating gives CASSTPRGAANYGYTF.

The chain joins TRBV6-5 to TRBJ1-5; TRBD1 matches 7 bases. V dropped 2 bases and J dropped 4; count of bases not matched to a gene: 5. CDR3 length: 15 amino acids. The germline V gene encodes CDR1 MNHEY and CDR2 SVGAGI. The CDR3 loop reads CASSYRGPLNQPQHF. In DNA form, the CDR3 reads TGTGCCAGCAGTTACAGGGGGCCCTTGAATCAGCCCCAGCATTTT.

The chain is built from TRBV6-1 and TRBJ2-1, with 8 bases matching TRBD1. The CDR3 runs to 16 residues. Germline CDR1 MNHNS, CDR2 SASEGT. J was trimmed by 1 base and V by 4 bases; bases with no gene match: 6. CDR3 loop: CASSGSRGLSYNEQFF. CDR3 DNA sequence: TGTGCCAGCAGTGGAAGCAGGGGGCTATCCTACAATGAGCAGTTCTTC.

J is TRBJ2-1 and V is TRBV7-3; TRBD2 aligns across 16 bases. The CDR3 is 16 residues long. J lost 10 bases, V lost 3 bases, and 6 bases had no gene match. CDR1 is SGHTA and CDR2 is FQGTGA in the germline V gene. The CDR3 DNA follows: TGTGCCAGCAGCTTCGGGACTAGCGGGGGGGCTGGAGAGCAGTTCTTC. Translated: CASSFGTSGGAGEQFF.

This chain links TRBV29-1 with TRBJ1-3, with 9 bases lining up with TRBD1. This CDR3 comprises 15 residues. In germline, CDR1 is SQVTM, CDR2 ANQGSEA. After removal of 6 bases from V and 3 bases from J, the junction contained 9 bases not matched to a gene. CDR3 residues: CSVPGQGLGGNTIYF. In DNA form, the CDR3 reads TGCAGCGTGCCGGGACAGGGCTTGGGTGGAAACACCATATATTTT.

The rearrangement joins TRBV6-1 to TRBJ1-5; D call uncertain. The V and J ends lost 1 base and 6 bases respectively, with 13 bases between them. Per germline, CDR1 MNHNS and CDR2 SASEGT. The CDR3 spans 15 residues. The CDR3 DNA is TGTGCCAGCAGTGAAGACGGAGGGCCCCCTCAGCCCCAGCATTTT. Its translation is CASSEDGGPPQPQHF.

This rearrangement joins TRBV7-2 to TRBJ1-3, with TRBD1 matching 7 bases. V lost 2 bases and J lost 3; bases outside the gene matches: 7. CDR3 size: 16 residues. Germline CDR1 is SGHTA and CDR2 is FQGNSA. CDR3: CASSLSLQGGGNTIYF. For the CDR3, the DNA is TGTGCCAGCAGCTTATCGTTGCAGGGGGGTGGAAACACCATATATTTT.

The chain joins TRBV6-5 to TRBJ2-6; unclear D gene. The V gene lost 8 bases and the J gene lost 11 bases, with 13 bases spanning the gap. Germline V gene lookup returns CDR1 MNHEY and CDR2 SVGAGI. The CDR3 runs 12 residues. The CDR3, as DNA: TGTGCCAGCTCTTTTCCCTCCGACGTCCTGACTTTC. Encoded protein: CASSFPSDVLTF.

The V and J genes are TRBV7-2 and TRBJ2-3; possible D gene TRBD2, 6 bases. There are 15 residues in the CDR3. Germline loops: CDR1 SGHTA, CDR2 FQGNSA. V was clipped by 1 base and J by 2 bases, with 10 bases between them. Here the CDR3 DNA reads TGTGCCAGCAGCTTAGGAACGGGGGACACAGATACGCAGTATTTT. The encoded protein is CASSLGTGDTDTQYF.

In its sample, this clone was seen once. The chain combines TRBV9 with TRBJ1-2; 8 positions match TRBD1. Losses at the gene ends were 4 bases for V and 8 bases for J; bases not matched to a gene: 7. Looked up from germline, CDR1 is SGDLS and CDR2 is YYNGEE. The CDR3 sequence is 13 residues long. This CDR3 reads CASSPRQGYGYTF. The CDR3 nucleotides are TGTGCCAGCAGCCCCCGACAGGGGTACGGCTACACCTTC.

The J gene is TRBJ2-7, the V gene TRBV12-3 or TRBV12-4; no clear D. With 3 bases removed from V and 4 bases from J, the gap between germline ends came to 10 bases. CDR3 size: 13 residues. CDR3 coding DNA: TGTGCCAGCAGTTTCGCGAACAGTTACGAGCAGTACTTC. It specifies CASSFANSYEQYF.

V is TRBV7-2 and J is TRBJ1-2, with 7 bases identical to TRBD1. The V segment lost 5 bases and the J segment 2 bases; nucleotides outside the gene matches: 8. The CDR3 contains 15 residues. CDR1 is SGHTA and CDR2 is FQGNSA in the germline V gene. DNA for the CDR3: TGTGCCAGCAGCCCCGGGGACAGACGAAACTATGGCTACACCTTC. Translating it yields CASSPGDRRNYGYTF.

V and J are TRBV7-2 and TRBJ1-1; a possible D gene is TRBD1 (5 bases). CDR1 SGHTA and CDR2 FQGNSA come from the germline V gene. CDR3 size: 15 residues. The V and J ends lost 4 bases and 1 base respectively, with 13 bases between them. The CDR3 DNA reads as TGTGCCAGCAGCTACAGCGGGGCGGGGAACACTGAAGCTTTCTTT. Translation: CASSYSGAGNTEAFF.

The rearrangement joins TRBV5-6 to TRBJ1-4, with a tentative D call TRBD1 (6 bases). The CDR3 has 15 amino acids. CDR1 is SGHDT, CDR2 YYEEEE, per germline. The ends were cut back, 5 bases at V and 3 bases at J, with 14 bases in the middle. The CDR3: CASSSGGPANEKLFF. The CDR3 coding sequence is TGTGCCAGCAGTTCCGGGGGGCCGGCTAATGAAAAACTGTTTTTT.

The chain is built from TRBV28 and TRBJ1-1; 11 bases align to TRBD1. V dropped 6 bases and J dropped 8; count of bases not matched to a gene: 8. This CDR3 is 14 amino acids long. Germline V lookup: CDR1 MDHEN, CDR2 SYDVKM. CDR3 amino acids: CASRTGTGGLEAFF. DNA of the CDR3: TGTGCCAGCAGGACCGGGACAGGGGGGTTGGAAGCTTTCTTT.

This clone was detected only a few times. V usage is TRBV3-1 (or the pseudogene TRBV3-2) and J usage is TRBJ1-2; unclear D gene. Germline assignment: CDR1 LGHDT and CDR2 YNNKEL (reference sequence). The CDR3 consists of 11 residues. V was cut by 8 bases and J by 8 bases, with 12 bases left in between. The CDR3 region has the DNA TGTGCCAGCGAGCGAAACCCGGGCTACACCTTC. It encodes CASERNPGYTF.

This clone was found once. The V call is TRBV19, the J call TRBJ2-3; D is possibly TRBD1 (6 bases). The CDR3 loop spans 14 amino acids. Trimming left V 4 bases short and J 0 bases short, with 8 bases between. Germline lookup yields CDR1 LNHDA and CDR2 SQIVND (reference sequence). CDR3 DNA sequence: TGTGCCAGTAGTAACAGGGAAAGCACAGATACGCAGTATTTT. It encodes CASSNRESTDTQYF.

V is TRBV4-1 and J is TRBJ1-1, with D possibly TRBD1 on 5 matching bases. The CDR3 runs to 15 residues. Per the germline V gene, CDR1 is MGHRA and CDR2 is YSYEKL. Trimming left V 4 bases short and J 5 bases short, with 17 bases between. This chain's CDR3 is CASSPKDTRGTEAFF. The CDR3 bases are TGCGCCAGCAGCCCTAAGGACACCCGGGGGACTGAAGCTTTCTTT.

The chain employs TRBV19 and TRBJ1-2; D is unclear. Trimming removed 7 bases at V and 7 bases at J, with 16 bases between. Germline lookup yields CDR1 LNHDA and CDR2 SQIVND (reference sequence). This CDR3 has 13 residues. In nucleotides, the CDR3 is TGTGCCAGTACCCCGGGAGACTTGGGTGGCTACACCTTC. Protein sequence: CASTPGDLGGYTF.

The CDR3, as DNA: TGCGCCAGCAGCTTGGGAACAGGGTCGGGAAATTCACCCCTCCACTTT. It specifies CASSLGTGSGNSPLHF. The chain has TRBV5-1 and TRBJ1-6; TRBD1 might be the D (6 bases). In germline, CDR1 is SGHRS, CDR2 YFSETQ. V dropped 0 bases and J dropped 7 bases, with 14 bases sitting between them. This CDR3 is built from 16 residues.

This clone was observed a few times. This sequence joins TRBV9 and TRBJ1-3, with 7 bases lining up with TRBD1. The J segment lost 4 bases and the V segment lost 5 bases, leaving 12 bases of the junction unmatched. The CDR3 extends over 16 amino acids. CDR1 is SGDLS and CDR2 is YYNGEE in the germline V gene. The CDR3 DNA reads TGTGCCAGCAGTGCACCCCGGGGGGGACAGGGAAACACCATATATTTT. It translates to CASSAPRGGQGNTIYF. Based on the CDR3 plus reference TRBV9 and TRBJ1-3, the full variable domain is DSGVTQTPKHLITATGQRVTLRCSPRSGDLSVYWYQQSLDQGLQFLIQYYNGEERAKGNILERFSAQQFPDLHSELNLSSLELGDSALYFCASSAPRGGQGNTIYFGEGSWLTVV.

CDR3 sequence (DNA): TGTGCCAGCCGACAGGAATCTAGCACAGATACGCAGTATTTT. Translation: CASRQESSTDTQYF. The J gene is TRBJ2-3, the V gene TRBV9; a weak D match, TRBD1 (6 bases). The CDR3 is made up of 14 amino acids. Germline CDR1 is SGDLS and CDR2 is YYNGEE. Trimming pared 7 bases from V and 0 bases from J, leaving 12 bases between.

This clone was detected a few times. The chain is built from TRBV19 and TRBJ1-3; no clear D. The length of the CDR3 is 14 residues. V gave up 5 bases and J gave up 0 bases, with 8 bases separating them. Germline V CDR1 and CDR2: LNHDA, SQIVND (reference sequence). This CDR3 reads CASSVGNSGNTIYF. For the CDR3, the DNA is TGTGCCAGTAGTGTTGGCAACTCTGGAAACACCATATATTTT. The full variable domain, completed using reference TRBV19 and TRBJ1-3, is DGGITQSPKYLFRKEGQNVTLSCEQNLNHDAMYWYRQDPGQGLRLIYYSQIVNDFQKGDIAEGYSVSREKKESFPLTVTSAQKNPTAFYLCASSVGNSGNTIYFGEGSWLTVV.

V and J are TRBV7-3 and TRBJ2-1, with 7 bases matching TRBD1. The J segment lost 7 bases and the V segment lost 1 base, leaving 1 base of the junction unmatched. Germline V gene sequence: CDR1 SGHTA, CDR2 FQGTGA. The CDR3 has 13 amino acids. The chain's CDR3 is CASSLRTGNEQFF. CDR3 nucleotides: TGTGCCAGCAGCTTAAGGACAGGAAATGAGCAGTTCTTC.

The chain recombines TRBV5-1 with TRBJ1-1; possibly TRBD1 for D (6 bases). The germline V gene encodes CDR1 SGHRS and CDR2 YFSETQ. The CDR3 sequence is 12 residues long. V dropped 5 bases and J dropped 4 bases, with 9 bases sitting between them. CDR3 protein: CASRDRITEAFF. The CDR3 DNA reads as TGCGCCAGCAGAGACAGGATCACTGAAGCTTTCTTT.